Included here is one TCR beta chain sequence, with context. The record originates from a study of patients and donors after allogeneic stem cell transplantation. A single record per CDR3 protein comes from TCRdb applying MiXCR to the RT-PCR reads. The table includes 190,000 or so distinct CDR3 sequences, roughly 38% detected once. The TCR sequence derives from a human donor who was either an allogeneic HSCT recipient or a stem cell or donor lymphocyte infusion donor (not recorded which). It is not recorded whose cells these are; they may come from a transplant donor. The sample was blood, either unsorted or a sorted T cell fraction (not recorded which).

The CDR3 reads CAWSVGPYRGNYGYTF. The CDR3 DNA reads TGTGCCTGGAGTGTCGGACCCTACAGGGGAAACTATGGCTACACCTTC. The chain carries TRBV30 and TRBJ1-2, with 7 bases identical to TRBD1. Germline CDR1 GTSNPN, CDR2 SVGIG (reference sequence). J gave up 2 bases and V 0 bases, and 9 bases lay outside the gene matches. This CDR3 has 16 amino acids.